These 23 T cell receptor beta chains were sequenced from one sample in a study of T-cell memory formation after mild COVID-19. TCRdb called the 5' RACE reads again in MiXCR, with one record for every CDR3 protein. The data hold around 370,000 distinct CDR3 sequences, with roughly 21% observed a single time. Specimen: PBMCs or a T cell subset sorted from them (not recorded which). Receptors originate from an adult woman who had mild COVID-19 (a few samples of this study predate the infection). Cell type and time point are not known.

This clonotype showed up just a few times. This sequence joins TRBV20-1 and TRBJ1-2; a possible D gene is TRBD1 (6 bases). V lost 6 bases to trimming and J lost 4 bases, with 21 bases between them. CDR1 and CDR2 from the germline V gene are DFQATT and SNEGSKA (reference sequence). CDR3 size: 15 residues. CDR3 nucleotide sequence: TGCAGTGCCAGTGGGGGGCCGTTGATGGGCTATGGCTACACCTTC. Translating it yields CSASGGPLMGYGYTF.

In this sample, this clonotype turned up a few times. The V call is TRBV2, the J call TRBJ2-1; 14 bases are a match to TRBD2. With V trimmed by 3 bases and J by 6 bases, 4 bases remained unmatched. The CDR3 runs to 16 residues. Germline V gene data show CDR1 as SNHLY and CDR2 as FYNNEI. The CDR3 DNA reads TGTGCCAGCAGTGACGGGACTAGCGGGAGAGGCAATGAGCAGTTCTTC. This codes for CASSDGTSGRGNEQFF.

This clonotype was counted only a few times. The chain joins TRBV4-2 to TRBJ2-5, with TRBD2 identical over 8 bases. The CDR3 length is 14 residues. The ends lost 3 bases at V and 5 bases at J; junction bases unmatched: 5. Germline lookup yields CDR1 LGHNA and CDR2 YNFKEQ. The CDR3 region has the DNA TGTGCCAGCAGCCAGACGGGACTAGGGGAGACCCAGTACTTC. Residues: CASSQTGLGETQYF.

This clonotype was observed a handful of times. The J gene is TRBJ2-7, the V gene TRBV7-6, with 8 bases aligning to TRBD2. Germline-derived CDR1 and CDR2 are SGHVS and FNYEAQ. CDR3 length: 15 residues. Trimming at V came to 5 bases and at J to 7 bases, leaving 13 bases not matched to a gene. Here the CDR3 DNA reads TGTGCCAGCAGCCCTAAGCTAGCGGGCTCCTCTGAGCAGTACTTC. Its translation is CASSPKLAGSSEQYF.

The chain joins TRBV15 to TRBJ2-1; D is uncertain. Trimming stripped 5 bases from V and 3 bases from J, with 8 bases between. CDR1 LNHNV and CDR2 YYDKDF come from the germline V gene (reference sequence). The CDR3 covers 13 residues. The CDR3 here is CATSGSVYNEQFF. As DNA, the CDR3 is TGTGCCACCAGCGGTTCTGTCTACAATGAGCAGTTCTTC. The full variable domain, with the rest looked up from reference TRBV15 and TRBJ2-1, is DAMVIQNPRYQVTQFGKPVTLSCSQTLNHNVMYWYQQKSSQAPKLLFHYYDKDFNNEADTPDNFQSRRPNTSFCFLDIRSPGLGDTAMYLCATSGSVYNEQFFGPGTRLTVL.

This clonotype has more than one count but fewer than ten. The gene calls are TRBV5-1 and TRBJ2-5, with D perhaps being TRBD1 or TRBD2 (5 bases each). The length of the CDR3 is 16 residues. V was clipped by 0 bases and J by 4 bases, with 16 bases between them. CDR1 is SGHRS, CDR2 YFSETQ, per germline. The CDR3 region is CASSLGPSGPLETQYF. The CDR3 DNA reads TGCGCCAGCAGCTTGGGGCCCTCGGGGCCCTTAGAGACCCAGTACTTC.

The chain links TRBV20-1 to TRBJ2-7; tentative D call: TRBD1 (6 bases). There are 15 residues in the CDR3. Trimming removed 5 bases at V and 5 bases at J, with 22 bases between. Germline values: CDR1 DFQATT, CDR2 SNEGSKA (reference sequence). CDR3 amino acids: CSAGDRSLIKNEQYF. CDR3 sequence (DNA): TGCAGTGCTGGCGACAGGAGCCTAATAAAAAACGAGCAGTACTTC.

This clonotype was counted many times. The chain has TRBV7-6 and TRBJ2-5; D unresolved. The germline CDR1 and CDR2 sequences are SGHVS and FNYEAQ. V lost 5 bases to trimming and J lost 5 bases, with 12 bases between them. CDR3 size: 13 residues. CDR3 nucleotides: TGTGCCAGCAGCGCGGAGATGGATGAGACCCAGTACTTC. Translation gives CASSAEMDETQYF.

The J gene is TRBJ1-2, the V gene TRBV18; D is undetermined. Germline V lookup: CDR1 KGHSH, CDR2 LQKENI. The V end lost 3 bases, the J end lost 4 bases, and 12 bases lay between the germline ends. This CDR3 region has 14 residues. CDR3 DNA sequence: TGTGCCAGCTCACCGGCCGGGAACATCTATGGCTACACCTTC. Translated, it gives CASSPAGNIYGYTF.

This clonotype came up many times. The rearrangement uses TRBV12-3 or TRBV12-4 and TRBJ2-3; maybe TRBD2 (5 bases). Trimming shortened V by 5 bases and J by 5 bases, and 8 bases separated the two germline ends. This CDR3 contains 12 residues. For the CDR3, the DNA is TGTGCCAGCAGTGAGGCGGGAGATACGCAGTATTTT. It translates to CASSEAGDTQYF.

The V gene is TRBV5-1, the J gene TRBJ1-1; D is possibly TRBD1 (6 bases). The CDR3 is 16 residues long. Germline-derived CDR1 and CDR2 are SGHRS and YFSETQ. Trimming pared 0 bases from V and 1 base from J, leaving 13 bases between. The CDR3 coding sequence is TGCGCCAGCAGCTTGGATGGGGGCGGGGGGAACACTGAAGCTTTCTTT. This translates into CASSLDGGGGNTEAFF.

This clonotype was observed a handful of times. The chain links TRBV5-4 to TRBJ2-1; 9 bases are shared with TRBD1. V trimming: 0 bases; J trimming: 6 bases; junction bases outside the gene matches: 16. Germline lookup yields CDR1 SGHNT and CDR2 YYREEE (reference sequence). This CDR3 has 19 residues. Here the CDR3 DNA reads TGTGCCAGCAGCTTGGGGGGACAGGGCGTCGGCGGGGAGAGCAATGAGCAGTTCTTC. Translated, it gives CASSLGGQGVGGESNEQFF.

The gene calls are TRBV18 and TRBJ1-1; D is perhaps TRBD1 (5 bases). CDR3 length: 15 residues. Germline-derived CDR1 and CDR2 are KGHSH and LQKENI. Trimming removed 5 bases at V and 1 base at J, with 14 bases between. CDR3 residues: CASSAGDGQNTEAFF. The CDR3 bases are TGTGCCAGCTCAGCGGGGGACGGGCAGAACACTGAAGCTTTCTTT. Combining the CDR3 with reference TRBV18 and TRBJ1-1 gives the whole variable domain NAGVMQNPRHLVRRRGQEARLRCSPMKGHSHVYWYRQLPEEGLKFMVYLQKENIIDESGMPKERFSAEFPKEGPSILRIQQVVRGDSAAYFCASSAGDGQNTEAFFGQGTRLTVV.

This chain connects TRBV5-1 to TRBJ2-7, with TRBD1 matching 7 bases. Per the germline V gene, CDR1 is SGHRS and CDR2 is YFSETQ. After removal of 6 bases from V and 0 bases from J, the junction contained 12 bases not matched to a gene. The CDR3 length is 16 residues. In DNA form, the CDR3 reads TGCGCCAGCATCCCGGGTCCAGGGGGAAACTCCTACGAGCAGTACTTC. Its translation is CASIPGPGGNSYEQYF.

This clonotype was observed a few times. This chain joins TRBV4-2 and TRBJ2-7; unclear D gene. This CDR3 has 16 residues. The V gene's germline CDR1 is LGHNA and CDR2 YNFKEQ. With 0 bases removed from V and 0 bases from J, the gap between germline ends came to 12 bases. The chain's CDR3 is CASSQDMGGSSYEQYF. The CDR3 bases are TGTGCCAGCAGCCAAGATATGGGCGGTAGCTCCTACGAGCAGTACTTC.

In this sample, this clonotype turned up a few times. The chain links TRBV5-1 to TRBJ2-7; possible D gene TRBD2, 5 bases. In germline, CDR1 is SGHRS, CDR2 YFSETQ. CDR3 length equals 14 residues. The V gene lost 1 base and the J gene lost 4 bases, with 12 bases spanning the gap. CDR3 nucleotide sequence: TGCGCCAGCAGCTTGCGTTGGACGGGGTACGAGCAGTACTTC. This gives the protein CASSLRWTGYEQYF.

This clonotype was detected many times. This chain links TRBV10-3 with TRBJ2-7, with TRBD1 identical over 9 bases. Germline V gene data show CDR1 as ENHRY and CDR2 as SYGVKD. J was trimmed by 3 bases and V by 6 bases; bases with no gene match: 3. CDR3 length: 13 amino acids. As DNA, the CDR3 is TGTGCCATCAGCCCGGGACAGGGCTACGAGCAGTACTTC. Protein sequence: CAISPGQGYEQYF.

In its sample, this clonotype was seen a few times. V and J are TRBV20-1 and TRBJ2-2; TRBD2 is a possible D gene (5 bases). The CDR3 consists of 12 residues. V was clipped by 3 bases and J by 5 bases, with 7 bases between them. Germline CDR1 is DFQATT and CDR2 is SNEGSKA (reference sequence). In DNA, the CDR3 is TGCAGTGCTAGGAGGGCGACCGGGGAGCTGTTTTTT. Amino acid sequence: CSARRATGELFF.

V gene TRBV5-1 combines with J gene TRBJ1-2; D might be TRBD1 (5 bases). The germline gives CDR1 SGHRS, CDR2 YFSETQ. The CDR3 loop spans 14 amino acids. Trimming shortened V by 4 bases and J by 3 bases, and 13 bases separated the two germline ends. In DNA form, the CDR3 reads TGCGCCAGCAGCCATACTCCGGGGGACTATGGCTACACCTTC. Translated, it gives CASSHTPGDYGYTF.

This clonotype was detected a few times. The rearrangement uses TRBV3-1 and TRBJ1-2; 9 bases match TRBD1. Per germline, CDR1 LGHDT and CDR2 YNNKEL (reference sequence). The CDR3 contains 16 residues. Unmatched junction bases numbered 13, after V lost 4 bases and J lost 7 bases. CDR3 sequence: CASSLHRDRAYGGYTF. In DNA, the CDR3 is TGTGCCAGCAGCCTTCACCGGGACAGGGCTTACGGTGGCTACACCTTC.

This clonotype was counted a few times. The V call is TRBV5-5, the J call TRBJ1-4; perhaps TRBD1 as D (5 bases). V dropped 4 bases and J dropped 6 bases, with 13 bases sitting between them. The CDR3 has 14 residues. Germline lookup yields CDR1 SGHKS and CDR2 YYEKEE (reference sequence). In nucleotides, the CDR3 is TGTGCCAGCAGCCACATTACGGGGGATGAAAAACTGTTTTTT. It codes for CASSHITGDEKLFF.

The V and J genes are TRBV4-1 and TRBJ2-2; 8 bases fit TRBD1. V lost 3 bases and J lost 4; bases outside the gene matches: 7. This CDR3 contains 16 residues. The germline V gene has CDR1 MGHRA and CDR2 YSYEKL. CDR3 nucleotides: TGCGCCAGCAGCCAGATGGGGACAGGAGGCACCGGGGAGCTGTTTTTT. This sequence encodes CASSQMGTGGTGELFF.

This clonotype was observed many times. The gene calls are TRBV12-3 or TRBV12-4 and TRBJ1-2; 9 nucleotides line up with TRBD1. V shed 5 bases and J 8 bases; nucleotides not matched to a gene: 6. This CDR3 is built from 13 residues. The CDR3 loop is CASSQGQGFGYTF. The CDR3 DNA is TGTGCCAGCAGTCAGGGACAGGGATTCGGCTACACCTTC.